The 6 T cell receptor beta chains listed next were all sequenced from one sample in a study of spatial heterogeneity in lung cancer. Each CDR3 protein gets one entry after TCRdb re-called the 5' RACE reads with MiXCR. In the table there are roughly 25,000 distinct CDR3 sequences, around 5.1% of which are singletons. The time point denotes: sample taken at primary tumor resection. The sequencing used PBMCs, collected at surgery. These receptors originate from a male donor with early-stage non-small cell lung cancer.

The chain has TRBV9 and TRBJ1-1; no firm D call. The CDR3 spans 15 residues. CDR1 is SGDLS and CDR2 is YYNGEE in the germline V gene. Trimming removed 0 bases at V and 0 bases at J, with 9 bases between. This chain's CDR3 is CASSVVGQLNTEAFF. In DNA, the CDR3 is TGTGCCAGCAGCGTAGTCGGCCAGCTGAACACTGAAGCTTTCTTT.

This clonotype was detected ten times or more. The chain combines TRBV5-1 with TRBJ2-7; 7 bases match TRBD1. There are 14 residues in the CDR3. Trimming removed 4 bases from V and 6 bases from J; junction bases left unmatched: 10. Germline V CDR1 and CDR2: SGHRS, YFSETQ. The chain's CDR3 is CASSRDSPRTEQYF. The CDR3, as DNA: TGCGCCAGCAGCCGGGACAGTCCCAGGACCGAGCAGTACTTC.

This clonotype was counted ten times or more. The chain combines TRBV5-1 with TRBJ2-1; possibly TRBD1 or TRBD2 for D (5 bases each). Germline V gives CDR1 SGHRS, CDR2 YFSETQ. The CDR3 consists of 13 residues. Trimming took off 0 bases at V and 7 bases at J, with 8 bases between the two ends. CDR3 sequence reads: CASSLGGLNEQFF. In DNA form, the CDR3 reads TGCGCCAGCAGCTTGGGGGGGTTGAATGAGCAGTTCTTC.

Within the sample, this clonotype is medium-sized. The V and J genes are TRBV5-1 and TRBJ2-7; the match to TRBD2 covers 9 bases. Germline assignment: CDR1 SGHRS and CDR2 YFSETQ. The CDR3 length is 14 residues. V shed 4 bases and J 5 bases; nucleotides not matched to a gene: 7. The CDR3 reads CASSGAGGINEQYF. The CDR3 nucleotides read TGCGCCAGCAGCGGAGCGGGAGGTATAAACGAGCAGTACTTC.

This clonotype was counted at least ten times. The DNA for the CDR3 is TGCGCCAGCAGCTGGAATGACAGGGAATGGTCCTACGAGCAGTACTTC. Protein product: CASSWNDREWSYEQYF. The chain employs TRBV5-1 and TRBJ2-7; 7 positions agree with TRBD1. This CDR3 region has 16 residues. CDR1 and CDR2 (germline): SGHRS, YFSETQ. J lost 1 base, V lost 3 bases, and 10 bases had no gene match. Supplemented by reference TRBV5-1 and TRBJ2-7, the full variable domain reads KAGVTQTPRYLIKTRGQQVTLSCSPISGHRSVSWYQQTPGQGLQFLFEYFSETQRNKGNFPGRFSGRQFSNSRSEMNVSTLELGDSALYLCASSWNDREWSYEQYFGPGTRLTVT.

This clonotype occurred many times. The rearrangement links TRBV7-8 to TRBJ1-4, with a tentative D call TRBD1 (6 bases). The germline V gene has CDR1 SGHVS and CDR2 FQNEAQ. Trimming removed 1 base at V and 0 bases at J, with 18 bases between. This CDR3 contains 19 residues. CDR3 residues: CASSLGSRGHIATNEKLFF. CDR3 DNA sequence: TGTGCCAGCAGCTTAGGTTCTCGGGGACATATCGCAACTAATGAAAAACTGTTTTTT. The entire variable domain, with the rest obtained from reference TRBV7-8 and TRBJ1-4, is as follows: GAGVSQSPRYKVAKRGQDVALRCDPISGHVSLFWYQQALGQGPEFLTYFQNEAQLDKSGLPSDRFFAERPEGSVSTLKIQRTQQEDSAVYLCASSLGSRGHIATNEKLFFGSGTQLSVL.